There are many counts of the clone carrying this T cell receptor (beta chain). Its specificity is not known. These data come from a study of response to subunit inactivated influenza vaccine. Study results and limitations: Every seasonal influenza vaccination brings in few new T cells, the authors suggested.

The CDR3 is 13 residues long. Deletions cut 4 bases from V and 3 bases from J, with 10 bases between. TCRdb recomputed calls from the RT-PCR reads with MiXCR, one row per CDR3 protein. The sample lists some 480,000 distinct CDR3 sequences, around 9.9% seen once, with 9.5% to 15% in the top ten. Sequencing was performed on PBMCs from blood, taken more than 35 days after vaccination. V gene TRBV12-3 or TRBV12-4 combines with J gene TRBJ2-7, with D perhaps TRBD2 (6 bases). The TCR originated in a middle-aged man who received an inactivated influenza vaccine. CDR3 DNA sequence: TGTGCCAGCAGTTGGGACTTAGACTACGAGCAGTACTTC. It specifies CASSWDLDYEQYF.